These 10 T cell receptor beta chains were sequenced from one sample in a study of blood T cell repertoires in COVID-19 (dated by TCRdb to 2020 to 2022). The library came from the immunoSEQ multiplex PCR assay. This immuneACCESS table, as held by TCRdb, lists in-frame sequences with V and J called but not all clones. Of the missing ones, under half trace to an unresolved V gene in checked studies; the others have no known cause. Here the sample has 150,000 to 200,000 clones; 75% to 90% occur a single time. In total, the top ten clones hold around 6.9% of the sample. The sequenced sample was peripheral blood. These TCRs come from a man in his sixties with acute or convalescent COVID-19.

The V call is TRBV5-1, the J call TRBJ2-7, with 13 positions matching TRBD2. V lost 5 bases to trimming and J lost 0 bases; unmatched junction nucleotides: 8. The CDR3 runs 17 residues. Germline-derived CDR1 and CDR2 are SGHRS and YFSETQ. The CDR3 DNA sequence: TGCGCCAGCAGGGGGGGGACTAGCGGGACTATCTCCTACGAGCAGTACTTC. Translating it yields CASRGGTSGTISYEQYF.

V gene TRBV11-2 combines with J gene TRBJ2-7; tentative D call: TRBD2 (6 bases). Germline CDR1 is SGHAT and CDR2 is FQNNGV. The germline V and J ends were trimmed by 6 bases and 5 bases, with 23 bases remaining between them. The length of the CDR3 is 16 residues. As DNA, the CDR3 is TGTGCCAGCAGACTTGGGTGGGCGGGATTGGCGGACGAGCAGTACTTC. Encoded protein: CASRLGWAGLADEQYF.

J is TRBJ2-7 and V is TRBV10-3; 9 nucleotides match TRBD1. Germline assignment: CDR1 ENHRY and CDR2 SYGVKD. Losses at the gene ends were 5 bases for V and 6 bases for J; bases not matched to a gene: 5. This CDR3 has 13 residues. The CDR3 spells CAISRDRALEQYF. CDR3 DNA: TGTGCCATCAGTCGGGACAGGGCCCTCGAGCAGTACTTC.

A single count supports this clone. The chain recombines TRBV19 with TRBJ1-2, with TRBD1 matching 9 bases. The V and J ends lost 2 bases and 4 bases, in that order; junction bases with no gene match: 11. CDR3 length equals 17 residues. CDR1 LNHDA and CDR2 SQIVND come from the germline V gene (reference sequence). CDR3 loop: CASSITGQGAYGYGYTF. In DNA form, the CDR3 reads TGTGCCAGTAGTATAACGGGACAGGGAGCGTATGGCTATGGCTACACCTTC. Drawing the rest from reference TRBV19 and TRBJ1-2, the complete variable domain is DGGITQSPKYLFRKEGQNVTLSCEQNLNHDAMYWYRQDPGQGLRLIYYSQIVNDFQKGDIAEGYSVSREKKESFPLTVTSAQKNPTAFYLCASSITGQGAYGYGYTFGSGTRLTVV.

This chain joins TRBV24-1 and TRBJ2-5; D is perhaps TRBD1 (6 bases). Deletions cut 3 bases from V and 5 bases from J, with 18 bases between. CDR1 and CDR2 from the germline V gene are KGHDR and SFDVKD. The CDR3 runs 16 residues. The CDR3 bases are TGTGCCACCAGTGATCCTACAGGGTCCGGTCGGGAGACCCAGTACTTC. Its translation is CATSDPTGSGRETQYF.

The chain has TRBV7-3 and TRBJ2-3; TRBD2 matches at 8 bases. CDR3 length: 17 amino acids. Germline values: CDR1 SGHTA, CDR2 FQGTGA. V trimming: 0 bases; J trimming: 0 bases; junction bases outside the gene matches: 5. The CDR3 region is CASSLTTGGASTDTQYF. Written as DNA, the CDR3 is TGTGCCAGCAGCTTAACTACCGGGGGGGCCAGCACAGATACGCAGTATTTT.

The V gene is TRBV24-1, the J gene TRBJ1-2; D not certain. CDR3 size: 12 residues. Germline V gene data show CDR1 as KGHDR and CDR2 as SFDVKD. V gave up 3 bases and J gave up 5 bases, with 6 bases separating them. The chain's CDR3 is CATSDPFYGYTF. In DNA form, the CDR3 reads TGTGCCACCAGTGATCCCTTTTATGGCTACACCTTC.

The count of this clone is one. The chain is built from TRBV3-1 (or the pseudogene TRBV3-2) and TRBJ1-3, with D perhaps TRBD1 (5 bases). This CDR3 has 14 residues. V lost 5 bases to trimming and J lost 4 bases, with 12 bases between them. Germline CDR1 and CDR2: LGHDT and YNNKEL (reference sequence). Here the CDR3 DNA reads TGTGCCAGCAGCTCCAGGGTTCCCGGAAACACCATATATTTT. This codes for CASSSRVPGNTIYF.

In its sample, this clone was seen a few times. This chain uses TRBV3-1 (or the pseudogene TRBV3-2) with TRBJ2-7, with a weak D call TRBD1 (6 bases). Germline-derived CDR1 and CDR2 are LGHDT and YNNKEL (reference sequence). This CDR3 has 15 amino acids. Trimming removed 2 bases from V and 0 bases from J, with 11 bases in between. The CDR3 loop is CASSQTGDISYEQYF. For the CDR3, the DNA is TGTGCCAGCAGCCAAACTGGGGACATCTCCTACGAGCAGTACTTC.

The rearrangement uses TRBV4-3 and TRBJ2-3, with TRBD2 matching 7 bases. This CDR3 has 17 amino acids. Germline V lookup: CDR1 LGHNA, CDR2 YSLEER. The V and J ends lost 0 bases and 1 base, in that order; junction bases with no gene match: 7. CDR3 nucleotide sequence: TGCGCCAGCAGCCAAGATTTCGTGGGGGGGGGCACAGATACGCAGTATTTT. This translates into CASSQDFVGGGTDTQYF.